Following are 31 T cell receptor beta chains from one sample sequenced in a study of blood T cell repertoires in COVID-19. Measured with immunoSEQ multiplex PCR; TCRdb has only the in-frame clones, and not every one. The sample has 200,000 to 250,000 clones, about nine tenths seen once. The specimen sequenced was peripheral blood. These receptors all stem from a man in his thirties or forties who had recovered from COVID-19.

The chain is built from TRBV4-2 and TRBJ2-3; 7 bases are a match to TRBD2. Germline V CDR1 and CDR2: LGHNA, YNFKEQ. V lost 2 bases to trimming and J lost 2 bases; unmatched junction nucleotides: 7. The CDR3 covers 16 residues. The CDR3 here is CASSQPGLLVTDTQYF. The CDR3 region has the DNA TGTGCCAGCAGCCAACCGGGACTACTCGTCACAGATACGCAGTATTTT.

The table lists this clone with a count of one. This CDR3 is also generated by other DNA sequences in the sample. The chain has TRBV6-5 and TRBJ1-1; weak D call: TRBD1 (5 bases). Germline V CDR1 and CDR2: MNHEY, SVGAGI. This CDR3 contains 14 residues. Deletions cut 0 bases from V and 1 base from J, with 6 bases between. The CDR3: CASSYSTGNTEAFF. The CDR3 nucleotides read TGTGCCAGCAGTTACTCAACAGGGAACACTGAAGCTTTCTTT.

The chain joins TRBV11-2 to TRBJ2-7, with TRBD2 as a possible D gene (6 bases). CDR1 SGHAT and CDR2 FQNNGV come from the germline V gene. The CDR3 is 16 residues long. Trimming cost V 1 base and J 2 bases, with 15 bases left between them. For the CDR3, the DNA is TGTGCCAGCAGCTTAGGAGGCGGGACGAATACCTACGAGCAGTACTTC. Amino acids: CASSLGGGTNTYEQYF. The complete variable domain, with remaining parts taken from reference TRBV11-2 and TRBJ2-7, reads EAGVAQSPRYKIIEKRQSVAFWCNPISGHATLYWYQQILGQGPKLLIQFQNNGVVDDSQLPKDRFSAERLKGVDSTLKIQPAKLEDSAVYLCASSLGGGTNTYEQYFGPGTRLTVT.

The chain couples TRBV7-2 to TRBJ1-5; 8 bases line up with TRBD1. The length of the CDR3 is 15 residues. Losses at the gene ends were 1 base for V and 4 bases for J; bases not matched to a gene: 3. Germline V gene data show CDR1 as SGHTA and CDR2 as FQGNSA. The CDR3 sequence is CASSLVWTGNQPQHF. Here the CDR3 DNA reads TGTGCCAGCAGCTTAGTCTGGACAGGGAATCAGCCCCAGCATTTT.

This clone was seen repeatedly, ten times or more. CDR3 coding DNA: TGTGCTTCAAGAGGGACAGACCAAGAGACCCAGTACTTC. Its translation: CASRGTDQETQYF. The rearrangement joins TRBV19 to TRBJ2-5; 7 positions match TRBD1. Germline CDR1 and CDR2: LNHDA and SQIVND (reference sequence). The CDR3 extends over 13 amino acids.

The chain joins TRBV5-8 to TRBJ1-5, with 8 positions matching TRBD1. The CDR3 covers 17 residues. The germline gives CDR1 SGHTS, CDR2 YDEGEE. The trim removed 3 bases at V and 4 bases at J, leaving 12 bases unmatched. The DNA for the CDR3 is TGTGCCAGCAGCTCGAGGACAGGGAAGGTGGCAAATCAGCCCCAGCATTTT. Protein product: CASSSRTGKVANQPQHF. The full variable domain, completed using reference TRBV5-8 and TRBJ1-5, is EAGVTQSPTHLIKTRGQQATLRCSPISGHTSVYWYQQALGLGLQFLLWYDEGEERNRGNFPPRFSGRQFPNYSSELNVNALELEDSALYLCASSSRTGKVANQPQHFGDGTRLSIL.

The CDR3 loop is CAIRGTANTGELFF. The CDR3 DNA follows: TGTGCCATCAGGGGGACAGCGAACACCGGGGAGCTGTTTTTT. This chain connects TRBV10-3 to TRBJ2-2; 7 nucleotides agree with TRBD1. Germline V gives CDR1 ENHRY, CDR2 SYGVKD. V was pared by 6 bases and J by 0 bases, with 1 base of the junction left unmatched. The length of the CDR3 is 14 residues.

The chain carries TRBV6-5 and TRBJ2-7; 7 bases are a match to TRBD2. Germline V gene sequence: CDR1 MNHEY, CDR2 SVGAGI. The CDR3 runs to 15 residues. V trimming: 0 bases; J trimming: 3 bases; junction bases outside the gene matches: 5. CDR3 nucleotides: TGTGCCAGCAGTTACTCAGCGGGGACTTACTACGAGCAGTACTTC. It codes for CASSYSAGTYYEQYF.

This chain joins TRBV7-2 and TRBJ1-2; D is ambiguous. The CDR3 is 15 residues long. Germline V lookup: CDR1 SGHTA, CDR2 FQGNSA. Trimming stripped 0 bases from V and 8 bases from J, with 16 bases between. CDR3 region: CASSLAWSPEEGYTF. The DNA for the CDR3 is TGTGCCAGCAGCTTAGCGTGGAGCCCTGAGGAAGGCTACACCTTC.

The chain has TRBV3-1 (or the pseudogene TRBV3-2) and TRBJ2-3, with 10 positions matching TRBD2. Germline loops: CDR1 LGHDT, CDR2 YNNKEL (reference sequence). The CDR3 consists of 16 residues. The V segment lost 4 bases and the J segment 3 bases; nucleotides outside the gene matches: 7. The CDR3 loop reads CASSRWTSGRTDTQYF. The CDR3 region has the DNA TGTGCCAGCAGCCGCTGGACTAGCGGTAGGACAGATACGCAGTATTTT.

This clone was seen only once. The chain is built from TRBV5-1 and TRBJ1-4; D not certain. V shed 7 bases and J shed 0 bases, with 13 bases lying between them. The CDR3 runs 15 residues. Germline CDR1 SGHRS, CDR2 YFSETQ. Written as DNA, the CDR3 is TGCGCCAGCTCCCTGTGGCCAGCAACTAATGAAAAACTGTTTTTT. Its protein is CASSLWPATNEKLFF. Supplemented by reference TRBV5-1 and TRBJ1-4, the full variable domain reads KAGVTQTPRYLIKTRGQQVTLSCSPISGHRSVSWYQQTPGQGLQFLFEYFSETQRNKGNFPGRFSGRQFSNSRSEMNVSTLELGDSALYLCASSLWPATNEKLFFGSGTQLSVL.

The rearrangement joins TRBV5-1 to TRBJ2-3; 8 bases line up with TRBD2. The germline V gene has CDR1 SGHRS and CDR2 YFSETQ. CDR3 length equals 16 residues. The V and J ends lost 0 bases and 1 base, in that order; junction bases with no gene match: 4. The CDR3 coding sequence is TGCGCCAGCAGCTTGGAAGGGCGGGGGGGCACAGATACGCAGTATTTT. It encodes CASSLEGRGGTDTQYF.

This CDR3 reads CASSTSGGRDTQYF. In DNA form, the CDR3 reads TGTGCCAGCAGTACTAGCGGGGGTAGGGATACGCAGTATTTT. J is TRBJ2-3 and V is TRBV6-5; TRBD2 agrees at 11 bases. Germline V CDR1 and CDR2: MNHEY, SVGAGI. The CDR3 is 14 amino acids. Unmatched junction bases numbered 4, after V lost 5 bases and J lost 6 bases.

The CDR3 reads CASSLDWGPGTRNTEAFF. Written as DNA, the CDR3 is TGTGCCAGCAGCTTGGACTGGGGTCCGGGGACACGGAACACTGAAGCTTTCTTT. V usage is TRBV5-4 and J usage is TRBJ1-1; perhaps TRBD1 as D (6 bases). Trimming took off 0 bases at V and 1 base at J, with 19 bases between the two ends. This CDR3 comprises 18 residues. Germline CDR1 and CDR2: SGHNT and YYREEE (reference sequence).

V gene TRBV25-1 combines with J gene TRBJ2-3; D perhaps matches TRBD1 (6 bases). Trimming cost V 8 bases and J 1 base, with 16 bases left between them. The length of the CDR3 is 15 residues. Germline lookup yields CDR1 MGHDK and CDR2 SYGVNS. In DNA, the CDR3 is TGTGCCAGCCCGTGTGGGGGCCCCTGCACAGATACGCAGTATTTT. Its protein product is CASPCGGPCTDTQYF.

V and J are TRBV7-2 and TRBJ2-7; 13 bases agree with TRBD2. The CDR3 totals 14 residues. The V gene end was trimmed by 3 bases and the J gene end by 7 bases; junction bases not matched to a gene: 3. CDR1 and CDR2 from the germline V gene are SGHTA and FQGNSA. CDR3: CASSLTSGGFEQYF. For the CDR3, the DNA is TGTGCCAGCAGCTTGACTAGCGGGGGGTTTGAGCAGTACTTC.

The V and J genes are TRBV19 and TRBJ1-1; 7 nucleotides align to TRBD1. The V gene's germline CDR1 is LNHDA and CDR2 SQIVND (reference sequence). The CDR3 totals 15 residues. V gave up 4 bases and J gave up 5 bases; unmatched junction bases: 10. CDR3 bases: TGTGCCAGTAGTAGCTACCAGGGGGTTTGGACTGAAGCTTTCTTT. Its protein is CASSSYQGVWTEAFF.

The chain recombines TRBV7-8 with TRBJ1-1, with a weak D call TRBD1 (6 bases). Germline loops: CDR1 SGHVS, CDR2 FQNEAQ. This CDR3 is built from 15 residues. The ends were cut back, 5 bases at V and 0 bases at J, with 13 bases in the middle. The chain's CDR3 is CASSLDSQVNTEAFF. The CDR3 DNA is TGTGCCAGCAGCCTGGACAGCCAAGTGAACACTGAAGCTTTCTTT.

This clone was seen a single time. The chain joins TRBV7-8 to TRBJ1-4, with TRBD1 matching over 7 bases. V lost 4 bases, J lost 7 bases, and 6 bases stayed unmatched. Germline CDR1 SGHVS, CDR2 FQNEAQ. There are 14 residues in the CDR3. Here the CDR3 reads CASSYRQGGEKLFF. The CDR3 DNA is TGTGCCAGCAGCTACAGACAGGGTGGTGAAAAACTGTTTTTT. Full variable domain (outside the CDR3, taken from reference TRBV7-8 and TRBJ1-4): GAGVSQSPRYKVAKRGQDVALRCDPISGHVSLFWYQQALGQGPEFLTYFQNEAQLDKSGLPSDRFFAERPEGSVSTLKIQRTQQEDSAVYLCASSYRQGGEKLFFGSGTQLSVL.

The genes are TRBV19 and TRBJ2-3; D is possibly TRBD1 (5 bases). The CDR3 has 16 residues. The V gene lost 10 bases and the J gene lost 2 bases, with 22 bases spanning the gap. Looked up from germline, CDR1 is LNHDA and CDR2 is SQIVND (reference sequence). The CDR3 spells CAIDLTDPGITDTQYF. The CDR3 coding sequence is TGTGCCATCGACTTGACAGACCCCGGAATCACAGATACGCAGTATTTT.

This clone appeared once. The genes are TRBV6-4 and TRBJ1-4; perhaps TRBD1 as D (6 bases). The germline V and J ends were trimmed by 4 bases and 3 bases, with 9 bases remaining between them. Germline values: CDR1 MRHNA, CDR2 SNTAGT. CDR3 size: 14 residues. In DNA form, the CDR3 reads TGTGCCAGCAGTGTGGGGGCGGCTAATGAAAAACTGTTTTTT. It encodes CASSVGAANEKLFF.

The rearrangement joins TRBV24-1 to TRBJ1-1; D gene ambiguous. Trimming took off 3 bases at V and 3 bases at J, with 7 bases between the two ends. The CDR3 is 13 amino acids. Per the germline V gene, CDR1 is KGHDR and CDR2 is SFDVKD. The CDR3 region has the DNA TGTGCCACCAGTGATCCAGAGGACACTGAAGCTTTCTTT. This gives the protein CATSDPEDTEAFF.

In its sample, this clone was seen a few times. CDR3 loop: CAIRTSGETGELFF. CDR3 nucleotides: TGTGCCATCAGAACTAGCGGGGAAACCGGGGAGCTGTTTTTT. The V gene is TRBV10-3, the J gene TRBJ2-2, with 10 bases identical to TRBD2. Germline values: CDR1 ENHRY, CDR2 SYGVKD. CDR3 length: 14 residues. Unmatched junction bases numbered 3, after V lost 6 bases and J lost 5 bases.

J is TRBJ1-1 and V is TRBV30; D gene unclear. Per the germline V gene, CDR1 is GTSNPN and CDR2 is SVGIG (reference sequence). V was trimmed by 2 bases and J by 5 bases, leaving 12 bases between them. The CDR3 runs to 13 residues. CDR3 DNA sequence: TGTGCCTGGAGTTCGTTCGCGATGACTGAAGCTTTCTTT. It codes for CAWSSFAMTEAFF.

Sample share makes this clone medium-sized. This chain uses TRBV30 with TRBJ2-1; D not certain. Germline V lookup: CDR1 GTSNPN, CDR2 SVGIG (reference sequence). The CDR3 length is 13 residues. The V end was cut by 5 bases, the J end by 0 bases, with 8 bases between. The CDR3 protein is CAWGRSSYNEQFF. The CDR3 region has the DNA TGTGCCTGGGGACGGAGCTCCTACAATGAGCAGTTCTTC.

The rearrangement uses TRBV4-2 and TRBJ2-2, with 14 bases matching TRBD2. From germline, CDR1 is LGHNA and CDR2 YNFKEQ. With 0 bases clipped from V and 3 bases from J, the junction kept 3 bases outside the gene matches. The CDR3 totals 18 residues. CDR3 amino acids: CASSQEGTSGGYTGELFF. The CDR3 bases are TGTGCCAGCAGCCAAGAGGGGACTAGCGGGGGTTACACCGGGGAGCTGTTTTTT.

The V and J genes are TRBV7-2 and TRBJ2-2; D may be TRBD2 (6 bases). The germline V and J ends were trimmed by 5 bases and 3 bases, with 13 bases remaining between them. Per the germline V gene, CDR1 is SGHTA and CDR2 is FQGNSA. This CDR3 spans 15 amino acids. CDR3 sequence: CASSGRRGDTGELFF. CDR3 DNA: TGTGCCAGCAGCGGTCGGCGGGGAGACACCGGGGAGCTGTTTTTT. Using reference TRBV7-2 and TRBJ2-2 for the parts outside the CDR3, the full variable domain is GAGVSQSPSNKVTEKGKDVELRCDPISGHTALYWYRQSLGQGLEFLIYFQGNSAPDKSGLPSDRFSAERTGGSVSTLTIQRTQQEDSAVYLCASSGRRGDTGELFFGEGSRLTVL.

The CDR3 region has the DNA TGCGCCAGCAGCTTGGTCTTATCCCTAGGACAAAACGGCTACACCTTC. It translates to CASSLVLSLGQNGYTF. The chain uses TRBV5-1 and TRBJ1-2; D might be TRBD1 (5 bases). Germline V gene lookup returns CDR1 SGHRS and CDR2 YFSETQ. This CDR3 region has 16 residues. V was pared by 0 bases and J by 8 bases, with 20 bases between.

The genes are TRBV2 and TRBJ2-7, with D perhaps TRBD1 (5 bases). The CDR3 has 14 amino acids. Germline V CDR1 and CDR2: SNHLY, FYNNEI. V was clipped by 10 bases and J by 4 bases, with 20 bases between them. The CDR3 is CATSGRASSYEQYF. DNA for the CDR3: TGTGCCACCTCGGGCAGGGCCTCTAGTTACGAGCAGTACTTC.

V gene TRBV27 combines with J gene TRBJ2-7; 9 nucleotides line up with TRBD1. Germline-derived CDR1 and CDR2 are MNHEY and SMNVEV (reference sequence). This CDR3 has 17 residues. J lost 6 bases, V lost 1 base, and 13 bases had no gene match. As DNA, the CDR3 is TGTGCCAGCAGTTTATGGGCCCCGGGACAGGGAATCGGCGAGCAGTACTTC. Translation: CASSLWAPGQGIGEQYF.

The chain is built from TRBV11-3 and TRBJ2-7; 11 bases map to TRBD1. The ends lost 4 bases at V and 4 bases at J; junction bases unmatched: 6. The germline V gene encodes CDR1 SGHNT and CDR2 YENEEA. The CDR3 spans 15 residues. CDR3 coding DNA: TGTGCCAGCAGCTCCGGGACAGGGGGAGGTTACGAGCAGTACTTC. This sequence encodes CASSSGTGGGYEQYF.